This entry lists 12 T cell receptor beta chains sequenced from one sample in a study of T cell responses to AZD1222 COVID-19 vaccine. The assay was immunoSEQ multiplex PCR, and TCRdb's table has in-frame clones only and misses some. Seen here are 200,000 or so clones, approximately 90% observed once, and the top ten hold around 6.4%. Sequencing used peripheral blood, obtained on day 0 of AZD1222 vaccination. The receptors originated from an adult in good health.

The chain is built from TRBV19 and TRBJ1-4, with D possibly being TRBD1 (6 bases). The germline V gene has CDR1 LNHDA and CDR2 SQIVND (reference sequence). V lost 4 bases and J lost 6, with 15 bases in between. The CDR3 has 15 amino acids. The DNA of the CDR3 is TGTGCCAGTAGTACTCTACAGGGAGGGGATGAAAAACTGTTTTTT. The encoded protein is CASSTLQGGDEKLFF.

J is TRBJ1-3 and V is TRBV3-1 (or the pseudogene TRBV3-2); D gene unclear. This CDR3 comprises 14 residues. V was pared by 3 bases and J by 3 bases, with 9 bases between. Per the germline V gene, CDR1 is LGHDT and CDR2 is YNNKEL (reference sequence). Here the CDR3 DNA reads TGTGCCAGCAGCCATGGGCAGCGTGGAAACACCATATATTTT. It encodes CASSHGQRGNTIYF.

The chain joins TRBV5-1 to TRBJ2-7; D gene unclear. The CDR3 spans 15 residues. The V gene's germline CDR1 is SGHRS and CDR2 YFSETQ. Trimming took off 0 bases at V and 3 bases at J, with 13 bases between the two ends. This chain's CDR3 is CASSLEGGSIYEQYF. The CDR3, as DNA: TGCGCCAGCAGCTTGGAGGGTGGTTCTATCTACGAGCAGTACTTC.

The CDR3: CASSSDRGRGNTIYF. DNA of the CDR3: TGTGCCAGCTCCTCCGACAGGGGAAGAGGAAACACCATATATTTT. This chain links TRBV2 with TRBJ1-3; the match to TRBD1 covers 8 bases. CDR3 size: 15 residues. The V gene's germline CDR1 is SNHLY and CDR2 FYNNEI. The V and J ends lost 8 bases and 4 bases, in that order; junction bases with no gene match: 10.

The V call is TRBV6-5, the J call TRBJ2-6, with D perhaps matching TRBD2 (6 bases). V lost 6 bases, J lost 0 bases, and 6 bases lay in between. The germline gives CDR1 MNHEY, CDR2 SVGAGI. The CDR3 sequence is 14 residues long. The CDR3 DNA follows: TGTGCCAGCAGGCGGGACTCTGGGGCCAACGTCCTGACTTTC. It translates to CASRRDSGANVLTF.

V usage is TRBV27 and J usage is TRBJ1-1; 7 bases line up with TRBD1. The CDR3 length is 14 residues. From germline, CDR1 is MNHEY and CDR2 SMNVEV (reference sequence). V shed 9 bases and J 1 base; nucleotides not matched to a gene: 8. The CDR3: CASRHRGRNTEAFF. The CDR3 DNA follows: TGTGCCAGTAGACACAGGGGCCGGAACACTGAAGCTTTCTTT.

The V gene is TRBV28, the J gene TRBJ1-3; unclear D gene. The CDR3 runs to 15 residues. The ends were cut back, 5 bases at V and 0 bases at J, with 11 bases in the middle. Looked up from germline, CDR1 is MDHEN and CDR2 is SYDVKM. DNA for the CDR3: TGTGCCAGCAGTGGCAGGCCTCCCTCTGGAAACACCATATATTTT. Its protein product is CASSGRPPSGNTIYF.

The genes are TRBV6-5 and TRBJ1-5, with a tentative D call TRBD1 (5 bases). This CDR3 is 15 amino acids long. With 6 bases removed from V and 3 bases from J, the gap between germline ends came to 15 bases. CDR1 is MNHEY, CDR2 SVGAGI, per germline. The DNA of the CDR3 is TGTGCCAGCAGCACGGGACTCCAATCCAATCAGCCCCAGCATTTT. Protein: CASSTGLQSNQPQHF.

This chain connects TRBV6-5 to TRBJ2-7; TRBD1 or TRBD2 may be the D gene (5 bases each). This CDR3 has 14 residues. The V gene's germline CDR1 is MNHEY and CDR2 SVGAGI. Deletions cut 7 bases from V and 4 bases from J, with 17 bases between. CDR3 DNA sequence: TGTGCCAGCAAGCCGGGACCCCCAACGTACGAGCAGTACTTC. It translates to CASKPGPPTYEQYF.

The chain links TRBV28 to TRBJ1-2; 9 bases align to TRBD1. The length of the CDR3 is 12 residues. With 6 bases clipped from V and 4 bases from J, the junction kept 0 bases outside the gene matches. Germline loops: CDR1 MDHEN, CDR2 SYDVKM. CDR3 in DNA: TGTGCCAGCAGGACAGGGGGCTATGGCTACACCTTC. It encodes CASRTGGYGYTF.

The chain is built from TRBV24-1 and TRBJ2-1; D is uncertain. CDR1 is KGHDR, CDR2 SFDVKD, per germline. The CDR3 has 15 residues. V was clipped by 3 bases and J by 3 bases, with 11 bases between them. The CDR3 coding sequence is TGTGCCACCAGTGATAGTTCACCACACTACAATGAGCAGTTCTTC. It encodes CATSDSSPHYNEQFF.

The J gene is TRBJ1-5, the V gene TRBV2; 10 nucleotides align to TRBD1. The germline V gene encodes CDR1 SNHLY and CDR2 FYNNEI. The V gene end was trimmed by 8 bases and the J gene end by 2 bases; junction bases not matched to a gene: 3. This CDR3 has 14 residues. The CDR3: CASGDRGGNQPQHF. CDR3 in DNA: TGTGCCAGCGGGGACAGGGGCGGCAATCAGCCCCAGCATTTT.